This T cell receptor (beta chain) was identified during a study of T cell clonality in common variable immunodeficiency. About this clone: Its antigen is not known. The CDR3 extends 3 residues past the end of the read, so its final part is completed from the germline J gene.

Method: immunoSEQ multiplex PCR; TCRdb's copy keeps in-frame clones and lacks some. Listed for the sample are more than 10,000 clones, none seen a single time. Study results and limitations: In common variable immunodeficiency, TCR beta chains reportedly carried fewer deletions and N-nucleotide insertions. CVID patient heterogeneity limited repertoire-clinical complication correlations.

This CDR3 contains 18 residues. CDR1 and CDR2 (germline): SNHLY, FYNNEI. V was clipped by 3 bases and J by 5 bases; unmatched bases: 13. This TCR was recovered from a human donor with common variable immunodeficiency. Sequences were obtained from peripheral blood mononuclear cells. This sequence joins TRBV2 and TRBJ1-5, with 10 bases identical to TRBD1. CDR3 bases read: TGTGCCAGCAGTGACAGGGGACAGGGGATTTTGGGTGATCAGCCC. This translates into CASSDRGQGILGDQP. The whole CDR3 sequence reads CASSDRGQGILGDQPQHF.